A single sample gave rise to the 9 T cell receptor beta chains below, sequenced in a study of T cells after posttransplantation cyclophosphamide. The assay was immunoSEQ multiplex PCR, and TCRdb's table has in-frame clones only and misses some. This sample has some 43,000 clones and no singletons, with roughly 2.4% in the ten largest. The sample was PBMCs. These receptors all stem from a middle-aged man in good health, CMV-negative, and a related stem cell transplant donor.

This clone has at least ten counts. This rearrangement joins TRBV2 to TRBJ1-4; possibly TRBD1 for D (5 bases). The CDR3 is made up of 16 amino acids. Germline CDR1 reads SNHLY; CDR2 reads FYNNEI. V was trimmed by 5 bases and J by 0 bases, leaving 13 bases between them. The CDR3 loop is CASSHRDSATNEKLFF. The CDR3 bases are TGTGCCAGCAGTCATCGAGACAGTGCAACTAATGAAAAACTGTTTTTT.

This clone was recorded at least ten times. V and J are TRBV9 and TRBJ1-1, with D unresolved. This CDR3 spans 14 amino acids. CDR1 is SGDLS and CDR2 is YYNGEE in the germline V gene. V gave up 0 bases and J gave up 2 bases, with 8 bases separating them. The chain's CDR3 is CASSVASGNTEAFF. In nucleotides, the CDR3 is TGTGCCAGCAGCGTAGCTTCAGGAAACACTGAAGCTTTCTTT.

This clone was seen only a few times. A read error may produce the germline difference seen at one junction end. The CDR3 DNA sequence: TGTGCCAGCAATTACAGGGGAACGGACACTGAAGCTTTCTTT. Translating gives CASNYRGTDTEAFF. The rearrangement joins TRBV6-6 to TRBJ1-1; 7 bases fit TRBD1. CDR1 MNHNY and CDR2 SVGAGI come from the germline V gene (reference sequence). The CDR3 extends over 14 amino acids.

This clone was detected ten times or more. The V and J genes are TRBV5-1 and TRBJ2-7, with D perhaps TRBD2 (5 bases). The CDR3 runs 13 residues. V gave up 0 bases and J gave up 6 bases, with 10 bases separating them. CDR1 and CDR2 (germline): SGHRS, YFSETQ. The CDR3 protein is CASSLVGVSEQYF. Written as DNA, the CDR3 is TGCGCCAGCAGCTTGGTCGGGGTTTCCGAGCAGTACTTC.

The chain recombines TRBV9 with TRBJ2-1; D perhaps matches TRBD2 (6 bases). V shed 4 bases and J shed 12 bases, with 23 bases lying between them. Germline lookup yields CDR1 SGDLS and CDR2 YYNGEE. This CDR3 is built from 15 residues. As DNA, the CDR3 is TGTGCCAGCAGCTACCTACTGGGGGGAGGAGGTGGGCAGTTCTTC. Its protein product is CASSYLLGGGGGQFF.

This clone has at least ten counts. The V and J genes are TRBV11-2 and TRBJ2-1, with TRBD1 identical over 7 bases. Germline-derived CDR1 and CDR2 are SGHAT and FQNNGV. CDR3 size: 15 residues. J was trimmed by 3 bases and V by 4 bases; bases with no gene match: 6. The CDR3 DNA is TGTGCCAGCAGCTCCCGGGACAGAGTCTACAATGAGCAGTTCTTC. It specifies CASSSRDRVYNEQFF.

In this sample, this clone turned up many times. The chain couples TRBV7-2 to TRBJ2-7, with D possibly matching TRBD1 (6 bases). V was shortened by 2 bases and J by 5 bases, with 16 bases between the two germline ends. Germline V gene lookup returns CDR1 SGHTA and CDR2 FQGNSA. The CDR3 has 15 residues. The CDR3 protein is CASSLPGLGGHEQYF. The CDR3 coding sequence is TGTGCCAGCAGCTTACCAGGCTTAGGGGGACACGAGCAGTACTTC.

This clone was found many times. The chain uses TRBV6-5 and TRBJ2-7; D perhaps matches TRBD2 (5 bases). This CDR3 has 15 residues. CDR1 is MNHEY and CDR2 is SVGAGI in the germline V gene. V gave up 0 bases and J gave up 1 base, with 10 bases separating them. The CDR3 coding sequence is TGTGCCAGCAGTTACTCCCTAGCTACGTCCTACGAGCAGTACTTC. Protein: CASSYSLATSYEQYF.

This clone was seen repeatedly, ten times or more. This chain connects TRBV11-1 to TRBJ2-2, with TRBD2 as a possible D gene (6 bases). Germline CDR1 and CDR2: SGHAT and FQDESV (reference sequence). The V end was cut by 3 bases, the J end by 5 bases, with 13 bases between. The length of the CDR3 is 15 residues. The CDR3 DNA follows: TGTGCCAGCAGCTTCGGGGACGGGGGAACCGGGGAGCTGTTTTTT. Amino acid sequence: CASSFGDGGTGELFF.